The 2 T cell receptor beta chains given below trace back to one sample, sequenced in a study of blood T cell repertoires in COVID-19. Sequenced by immunoSEQ multiplex PCR; TCRdb stores in-frame clones only, minus some. The sample has approximately 330,000 clones; over 80% are singletons. Sequencing used peripheral blood. The source is a man younger than 45 with COVID-19, enrolled during active disease.

The J gene is TRBJ1-2, the V gene TRBV24-1; D is undetermined. Trimming shortened V by 0 bases and J by 6 bases, and 7 bases separated the two germline ends. CDR1 is KGHDR, CDR2 SFDVKD, per germline. The CDR3 contains 13 residues. The CDR3 is CATSDLRHDGYTF. CDR3 in DNA: TGTGCCACCAGTGATTTGCGACACGATGGCTACACCTTC.

This clone was found once. The chain recombines TRBV6-5 with TRBJ2-1, with 8 positions matching TRBD1. The CDR3 totals 13 residues. Trimming at V came to 8 bases and at J to 8 bases, leaving 8 bases not matched to a gene. CDR1 is MNHEY and CDR2 is SVGAGI in the germline V gene. The CDR3 sequence is CASGQGPLDEQFF. The CDR3 DNA sequence: TGTGCCAGCGGACAGGGCCCCCTCGATGAGCAGTTCTTC.